The entry that follows covers one TCR beta chain sequence. Its antigen is still unknown. The entry originates in a study of OX40 agonist ivuxolimab in advanced cancers. This table comes from immunoSEQ multiplex PCR, and its TCRdb copy is limited to in-frame clones, with some not included. The data contain tens of thousands of clones, 90% of them singletons. General study results and limits: At 0.1 to 3.0 mg/kg, clonal expansion of CD4+ and CD8+ blood T cells had occurred by week 6. Determination of antigen specificity was not performed for the expanded peripheral T cells.

The CDR3 extends over 14 amino acids. Germline CDR1 reads LNHNV; CDR2 reads YYDKDF (reference sequence). V lost 1 base to trimming and J lost 5 bases, with 11 bases between them. The chain employs TRBV15 and TRBJ1-2; D is possibly TRBD1 (5 bases). Specimen: CD4+ or CD8+ T cells sorted from blood, collected in a trial of the OX40 agonist ivuxolimab. The sequence derives from an adult with an advanced solid tumor such as melanoma, head and neck, liver or kidney cancer. The CDR3 reads CATSRAGQSYGYTF. In DNA, the CDR3 is TGTGCCACCAGCAGAGCAGGGCAGTCGTATGGCTACACCTTC. Based on the CDR3 plus reference TRBV15 and TRBJ1-2, the full variable domain is DAMVIQNPRYQVTQFGKPVTLSCSQTLNHNVMYWYQQKSSQAPKLLFHYYDKDFNNEADTPDNFQSRRPNTSFCFLDIRSPGLGDTAMYLCATSRAGQSYGYTFGSGTRLTVV.